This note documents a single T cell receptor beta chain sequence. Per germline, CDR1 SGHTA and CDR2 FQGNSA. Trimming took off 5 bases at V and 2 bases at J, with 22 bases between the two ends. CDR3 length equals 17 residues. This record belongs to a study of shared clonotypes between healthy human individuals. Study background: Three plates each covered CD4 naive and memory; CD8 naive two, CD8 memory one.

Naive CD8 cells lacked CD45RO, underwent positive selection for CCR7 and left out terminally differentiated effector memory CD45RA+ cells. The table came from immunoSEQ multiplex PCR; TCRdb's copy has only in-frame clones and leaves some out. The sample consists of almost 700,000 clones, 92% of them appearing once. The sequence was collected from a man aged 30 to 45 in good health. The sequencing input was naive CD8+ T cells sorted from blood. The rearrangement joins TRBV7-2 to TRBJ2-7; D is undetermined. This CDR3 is CASSPSPIGYQTYEQYF. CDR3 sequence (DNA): TGTGCCAGCAGCCCGTCTCCGATAGGGTATCAAACCTACGAGCAGTACTTC.